Sequencing of this TCR beta chain was carried out in a study of CD8+ T cells in alopecia areata. Overall study: Tofacitinib continued for 6 to 18 months and was then withheld for 6 months.

Stated treatment: oral pan-JAK inhibitor, 5-10 mg twice daily. Study-level points and caveats: The study found that many expanded lesional clones persisted in scalp and blood during tofacitinib. Tofacitinib significantly reduced both scalp clonality and expanded CD8+ clones among the top 100. Normal skin's resident alphabeta T cells are sequenced alongside lesional scalp T cells.

V was clipped by 1 base and J by 3 bases, with 12 bases between them. Germline V CDR1 and CDR2: KGHSH, LQKENI. The CDR3 is made up of 15 amino acids. With respect to this clone: The antigen is unknown.

Investigators isolated RNA and reverse transcribed it into cDNA to act as the sequencing template. TCRdb's copy holds only in-frame clones and misses some; the assay was immunoSEQ multiplex PCR. Of over 60,000 clones listed, around 42% are singletons. This chain uses TRBV18 with TRBJ1-2, with D maybe TRBD1 (5 bases). The source material was CD8+ T cells sorted from blood, sampled at approximately week 37, from a patient treated with tofacitinib. The TCR comes from a human donor with alopecia areata. The CDR3 DNA follows: TGTGCCAGCTCACCACTCCAGGGCTTAGACTATGGCTACACCTTC. It codes for CASSPLQGLDYGYTF.